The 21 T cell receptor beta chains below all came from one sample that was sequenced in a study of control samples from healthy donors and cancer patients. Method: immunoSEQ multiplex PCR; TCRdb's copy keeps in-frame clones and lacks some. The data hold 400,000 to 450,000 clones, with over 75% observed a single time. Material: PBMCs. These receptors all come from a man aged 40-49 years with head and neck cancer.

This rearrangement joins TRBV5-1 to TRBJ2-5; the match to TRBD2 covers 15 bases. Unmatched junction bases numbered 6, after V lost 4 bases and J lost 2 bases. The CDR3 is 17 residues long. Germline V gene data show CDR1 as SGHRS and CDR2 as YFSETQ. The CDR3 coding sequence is TGCGCCAGCAGCAACGGACTAGCGGGGGGGCTTCAAGAGACCCAGTACTTC. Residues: CASSNGLAGGLQETQYF.

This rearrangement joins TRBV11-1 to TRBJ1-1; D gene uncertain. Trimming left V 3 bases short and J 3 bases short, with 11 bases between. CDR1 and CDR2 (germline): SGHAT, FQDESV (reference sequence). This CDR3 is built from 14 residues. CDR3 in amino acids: CASSFRGIYTEAFF. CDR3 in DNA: TGTGCCAGCAGCTTCCGAGGGATTTACACTGAAGCTTTCTTT.

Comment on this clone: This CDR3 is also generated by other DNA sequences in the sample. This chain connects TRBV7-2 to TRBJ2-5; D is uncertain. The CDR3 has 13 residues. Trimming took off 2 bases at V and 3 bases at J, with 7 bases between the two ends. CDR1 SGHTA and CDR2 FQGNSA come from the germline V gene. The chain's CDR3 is CASSLRQEETQYF. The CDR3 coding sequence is TGTGCCAGCAGCTTAAGACAAGAAGAGACCCAGTACTTC.

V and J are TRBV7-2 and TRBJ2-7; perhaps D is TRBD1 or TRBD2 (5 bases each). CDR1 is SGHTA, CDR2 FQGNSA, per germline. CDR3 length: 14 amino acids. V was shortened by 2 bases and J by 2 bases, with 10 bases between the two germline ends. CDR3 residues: CASSLRTGPYEQYF. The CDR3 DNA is TGTGCCAGCAGCTTAAGAACGGGACCCTACGAGCAGTACTTC.

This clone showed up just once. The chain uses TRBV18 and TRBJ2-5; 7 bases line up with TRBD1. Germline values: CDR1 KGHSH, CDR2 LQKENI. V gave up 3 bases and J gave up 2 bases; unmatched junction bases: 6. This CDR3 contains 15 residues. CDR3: CASSPYRDRQETQYF. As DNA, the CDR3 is TGTGCCAGCTCACCCTACCGGGACAGACAAGAGACCCAGTACTTC. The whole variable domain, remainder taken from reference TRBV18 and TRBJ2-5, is NAGVMQNPRHLVRRRGQEARLRCSPMKGHSHVYWYRQLPEEGLKFMVYLQKENIIDESGMPKERFSAEFPKEGPSILRIQQVVRGDSAAYFCASSPYRDRQETQYFGPGTRLLVL.

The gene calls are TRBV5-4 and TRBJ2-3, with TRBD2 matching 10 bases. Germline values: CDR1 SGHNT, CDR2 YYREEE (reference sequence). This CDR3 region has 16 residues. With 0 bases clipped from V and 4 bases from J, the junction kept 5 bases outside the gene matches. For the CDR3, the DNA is TGTGCCAGCAGCTTGGGTCTAGCGGGAGAATCAGATACGCAGTATTTT. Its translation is CASSLGLAGESDTQYF.

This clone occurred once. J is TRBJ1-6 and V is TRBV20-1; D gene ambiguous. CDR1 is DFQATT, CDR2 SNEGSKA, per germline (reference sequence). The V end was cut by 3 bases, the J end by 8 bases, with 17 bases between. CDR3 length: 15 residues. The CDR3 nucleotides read TGCAGTGCTAGTCAGGTCGTTGGGTGGGATTCACCCCTCCACTTT. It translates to CSASQVVGWDSPLHF.

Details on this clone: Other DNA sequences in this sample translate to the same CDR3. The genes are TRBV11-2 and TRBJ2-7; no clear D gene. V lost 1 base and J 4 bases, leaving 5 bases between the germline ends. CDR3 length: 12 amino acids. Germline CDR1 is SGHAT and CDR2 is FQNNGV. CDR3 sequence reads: CASSLVGYEQYF. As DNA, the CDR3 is TGTGCCAGCAGCTTAGTGGGATACGAGCAGTACTTC.

The CDR3 loop is CASSYGGTGAEAFF. CDR3 in DNA: TGTGCCAGCAGCTATGGAGGGACAGGAGCTGAAGCTTTCTTT. This chain uses TRBV7-9 with TRBJ1-1, with 8 positions matching TRBD1. CDR1 is SEHNR, CDR2 FQNEAQ, per germline (reference sequence). V lost 4 bases and J lost 6; bases outside the gene matches: 7. CDR3 length equals 14 residues. The full variable domain, with the rest looked up from reference TRBV7-9 and TRBJ1-1, is DTGVSQNPRHKITKRGQNVTFRCDPISEHNRLYWYRQTLGQGPEFLTYFQNEAQLEKSRLLSDRFSAERPKGSFSTLEIQRTEQGDSAMYLCASSYGGTGAEAFFGQGTRLTVV.

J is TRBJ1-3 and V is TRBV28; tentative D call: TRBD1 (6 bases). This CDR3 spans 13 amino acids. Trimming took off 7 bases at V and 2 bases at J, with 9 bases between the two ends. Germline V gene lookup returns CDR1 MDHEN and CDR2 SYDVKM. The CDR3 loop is CASMGGPGNTIYF. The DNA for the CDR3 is TGTGCCAGCATGGGGGGGCCTGGAAACACCATATATTTT.

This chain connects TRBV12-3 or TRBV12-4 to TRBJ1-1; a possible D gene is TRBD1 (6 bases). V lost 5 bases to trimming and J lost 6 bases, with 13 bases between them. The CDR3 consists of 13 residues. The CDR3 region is CASSMTRGAEAFF. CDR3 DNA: TGTGCCAGCAGTATGACAAGGGGGGCTGAAGCTTTCTTT.

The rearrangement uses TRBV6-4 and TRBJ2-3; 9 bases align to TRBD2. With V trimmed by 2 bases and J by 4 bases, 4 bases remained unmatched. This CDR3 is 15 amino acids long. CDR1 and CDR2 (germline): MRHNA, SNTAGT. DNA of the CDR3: TGTGCCAGCAGTGACAGCACTAGCGGGTCAGATACGCAGTATTTT. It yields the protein CASSDSTSGSDTQYF.

In nucleotides, the CDR3 is TGTGCCAGCAGCCAGGCCGGACAGGTGAACACTGAAGCTTTCTTT. It translates to CASSQAGQVNTEAFF. The J gene is TRBJ1-1, the V gene TRBV4-2, with 7 bases lining up with TRBD1. Germline CDR1 reads LGHNA; CDR2 reads YNFKEQ. CDR3 size: 15 residues. The V gene end was trimmed by 3 bases and the J gene end by 0 bases; junction bases not matched to a gene: 4.

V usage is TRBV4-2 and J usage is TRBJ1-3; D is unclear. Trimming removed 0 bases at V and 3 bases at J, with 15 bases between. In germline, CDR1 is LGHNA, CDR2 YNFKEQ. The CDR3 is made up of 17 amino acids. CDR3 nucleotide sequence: TGTGCCAGCAGCCAAGATCCGCGGGTATCTCTTGGAAACACCATATATTTT. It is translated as CASSQDPRVSLGNTIYF.

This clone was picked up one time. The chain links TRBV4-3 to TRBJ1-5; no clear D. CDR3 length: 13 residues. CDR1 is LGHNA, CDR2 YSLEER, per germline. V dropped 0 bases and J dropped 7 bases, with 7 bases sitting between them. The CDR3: CASSQEMEQPQHF. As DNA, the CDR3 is TGCGCCAGCAGCCAAGAAATGGAACAGCCCCAGCATTTT.

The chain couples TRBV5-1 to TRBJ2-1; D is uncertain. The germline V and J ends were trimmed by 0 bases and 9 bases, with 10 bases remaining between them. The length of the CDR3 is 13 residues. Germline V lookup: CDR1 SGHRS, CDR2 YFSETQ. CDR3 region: CASSLATSAEQFF. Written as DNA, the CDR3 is TGCGCCAGCAGCTTGGCCACTTCCGCTGAGCAGTTCTTC.

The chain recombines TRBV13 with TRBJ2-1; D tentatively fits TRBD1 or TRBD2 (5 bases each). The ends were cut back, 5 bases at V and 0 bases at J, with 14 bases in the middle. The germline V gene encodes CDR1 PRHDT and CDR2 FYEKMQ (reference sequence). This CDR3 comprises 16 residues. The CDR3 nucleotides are TGTGCCAGCAGCCCTCCCTCAGGGAGCTCCTACAATGAGCAGTTCTTC. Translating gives CASSPPSGSSYNEQFF.

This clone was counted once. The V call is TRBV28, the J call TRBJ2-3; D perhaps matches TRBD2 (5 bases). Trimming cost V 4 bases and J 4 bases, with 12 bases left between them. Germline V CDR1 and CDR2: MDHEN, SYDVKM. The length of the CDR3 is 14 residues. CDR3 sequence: CASSYGRSADTQYF. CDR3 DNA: TGTGCCAGCAGTTATGGACGTAGCGCAGATACGCAGTATTTT. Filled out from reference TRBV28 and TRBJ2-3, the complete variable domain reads DVKVTQSSRYLVKRTGEKVFLECVQDMDHENMFWYRQDPGLGLRLIYFSYDVKMKEKGDIPEGYSVSREKKERFSLILESASTNQTSMYLCASSYGRSADTQYFGPGTRLTVL.

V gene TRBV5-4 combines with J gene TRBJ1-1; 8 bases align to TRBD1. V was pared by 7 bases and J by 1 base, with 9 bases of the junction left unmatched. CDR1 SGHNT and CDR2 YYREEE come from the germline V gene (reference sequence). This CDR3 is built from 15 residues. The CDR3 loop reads CASGNPTGANTEAFF. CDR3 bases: TGTGCCAGCGGCAACCCGACAGGGGCGAACACTGAAGCTTTCTTT.

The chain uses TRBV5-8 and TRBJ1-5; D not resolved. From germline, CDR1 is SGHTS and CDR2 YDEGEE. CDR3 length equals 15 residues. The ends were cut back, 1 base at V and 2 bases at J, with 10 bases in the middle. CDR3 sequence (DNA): TGTGCCAGCAGCTTGTTCCCGGGCGGCAATCAGCCCCAGCATTTT. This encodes CASSLFPGGNQPQHF.

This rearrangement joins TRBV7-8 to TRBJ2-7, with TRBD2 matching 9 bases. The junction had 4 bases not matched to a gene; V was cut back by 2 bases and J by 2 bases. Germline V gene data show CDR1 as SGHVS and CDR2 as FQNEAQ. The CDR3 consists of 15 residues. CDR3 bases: TGTGCCAGCAGCTTACCTAGCGGGACCCCCTACGAGCAGTACTTC. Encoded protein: CASSLPSGTPYEQYF.